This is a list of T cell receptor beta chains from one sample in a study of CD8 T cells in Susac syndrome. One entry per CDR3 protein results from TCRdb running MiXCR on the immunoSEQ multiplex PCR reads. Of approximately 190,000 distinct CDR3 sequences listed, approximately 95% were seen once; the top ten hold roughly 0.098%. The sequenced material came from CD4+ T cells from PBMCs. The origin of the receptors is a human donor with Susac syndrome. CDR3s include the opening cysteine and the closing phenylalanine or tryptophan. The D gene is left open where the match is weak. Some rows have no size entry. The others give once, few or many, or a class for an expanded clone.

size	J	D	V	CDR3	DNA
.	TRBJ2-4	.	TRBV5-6	CASSLAGVGNYIQYF	TGTGCCAGCAGCTTGGCCGGGGTAGGGAACTACATTCAGTACTTC
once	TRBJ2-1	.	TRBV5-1	CASSPRASSSYNEQFF	TGCGCCAGCAGCCCGCGGGCATCCTCATCGTACAATGAGCAGTTCTTC
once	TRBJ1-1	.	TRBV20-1	CSARSSRAEAFF	TGCAGTGCTAGGAGTTCTAGGGCTGAAGCTTTCTTT
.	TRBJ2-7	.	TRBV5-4	CASSLDREQYF	TGTGCCAGCAGCTTGGATCGCGAGCAGTACTTC
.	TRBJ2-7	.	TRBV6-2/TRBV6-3	CASSYGSGKYEQYF	TGTGCCAGCAGTTACGGCTCGGGGAAATACGAGCAGTACTTC
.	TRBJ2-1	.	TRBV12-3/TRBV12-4	CASSFSPLLGEQFF	TGTGCCAGCAGTTTCTCGCCCCTTTTGGGTGAGCAGTTCTTC
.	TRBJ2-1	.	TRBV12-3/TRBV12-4	CASSFGDLGSKQFF	TGTGCCAGCAGTTTCGGCGACCTGGGCAGCAAGCAGTTCTTC
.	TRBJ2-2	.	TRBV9	CASSPRPRMTNGELFF	TGTGCCAGCAGCCCCCGTCCAAGAATGACGAACGGGGAGCTGTTTTTT
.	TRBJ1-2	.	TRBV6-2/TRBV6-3	CASSDLGATYGYTF	TGTGCCAGCAGTGACCTAGGGGCAACCTATGGCTACACCTTC
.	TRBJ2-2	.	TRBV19	CASMGRPDTGELFF	TGTGCCAGTATGGGGCGCCCGGACACCGGGGAGCTGTTTTTT
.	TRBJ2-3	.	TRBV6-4	CASSEGTSTDTQYF	TGTGCCAGCAGTGAGGGCACTTCCACAGATACGCAGTATTTT
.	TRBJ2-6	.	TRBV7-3	CASSLFNTRQGGGANVLTF	TGTGCCAGCAGCTTATTCAATACGAGACAGGGAGGTGGGGCCAACGTCCTGACTTTC